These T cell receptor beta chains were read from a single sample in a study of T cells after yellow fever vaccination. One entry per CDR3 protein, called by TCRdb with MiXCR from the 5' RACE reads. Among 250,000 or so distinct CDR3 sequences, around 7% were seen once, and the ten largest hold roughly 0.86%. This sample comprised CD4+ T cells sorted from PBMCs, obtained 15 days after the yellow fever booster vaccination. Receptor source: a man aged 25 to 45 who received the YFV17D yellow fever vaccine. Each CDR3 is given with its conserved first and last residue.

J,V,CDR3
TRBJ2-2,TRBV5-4,CASSHGGGGELFF
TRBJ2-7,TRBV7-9,CASSLDVAGREYF
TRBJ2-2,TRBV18,CASSPRPSGNTGELFF
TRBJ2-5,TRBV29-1,CSVRGENSKETQYF
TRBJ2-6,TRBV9,CASSARQGSGPGANVLTF
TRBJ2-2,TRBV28,CAITRGGNTGELFF
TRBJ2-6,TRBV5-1,CASRVEAGANVLTF
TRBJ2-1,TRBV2,CASSEVLSFYNEQFF
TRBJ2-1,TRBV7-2,CASSLQAPLLGYNEQFF
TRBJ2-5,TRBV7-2,CASSIGSGQETQYF
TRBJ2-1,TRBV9,CASSARGNEQFF
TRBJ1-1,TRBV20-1,CSASFYGLAFF
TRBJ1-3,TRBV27,CASSLVDPSSGNTIYF
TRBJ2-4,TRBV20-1,CSATGGSGNIQYF
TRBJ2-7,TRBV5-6,CASSLTSHRGLYEQYF
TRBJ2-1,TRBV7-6,CASSLPRGGSPRFF
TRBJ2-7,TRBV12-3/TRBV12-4,CASSVRDRADEQYF
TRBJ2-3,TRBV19,CASSLGGQDTDTQYF
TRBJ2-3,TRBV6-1,CASSVDFSTDTQYF
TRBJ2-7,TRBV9,CASSVLSGSYEQYF
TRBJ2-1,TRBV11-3,CASSLPPVGEQFF
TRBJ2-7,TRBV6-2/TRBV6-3,CASSNGPEQYF
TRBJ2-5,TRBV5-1,CASRQGTETQYF
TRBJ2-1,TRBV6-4,CASSDSNPWAEQFF
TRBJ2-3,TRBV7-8,CASSLRALWAGGTDTQYF
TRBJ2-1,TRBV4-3,CASSQDLTRVRYNEQFF
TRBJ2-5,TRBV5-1,CASSSSAAQETQYF
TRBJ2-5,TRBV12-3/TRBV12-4,CASSSWDSVPGNQETQYF
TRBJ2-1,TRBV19,CASSMWGGRAYNEQFF
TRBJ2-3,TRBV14,CASSPGGRSAYF
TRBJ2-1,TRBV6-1,CASSPRIREYNEQFF
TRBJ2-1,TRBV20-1,CSAAPGTKNEQFF
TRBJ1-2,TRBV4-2,CASSQEEGTIYGYTF
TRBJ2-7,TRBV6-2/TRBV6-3,CASSYSFAGRSSYEQYF
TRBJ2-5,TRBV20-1,CSARRGQGARETQYF
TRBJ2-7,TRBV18,CASSRGLAGYEQYF
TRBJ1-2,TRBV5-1,CASSLDPGSNYGYTF
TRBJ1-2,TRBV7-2,CASSYGTPRGYTF
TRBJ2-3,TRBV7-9,CASSFLGRGFTDTQYF
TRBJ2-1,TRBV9,CASSAFVPLAGGNEQFF
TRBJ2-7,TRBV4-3,CASSRTSGQLYEQYF
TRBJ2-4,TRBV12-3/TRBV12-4,CASRGTLLIQYF
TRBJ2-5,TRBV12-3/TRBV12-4,CATARTSEQETQYF
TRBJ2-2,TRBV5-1,CASSLGADSNTGELFF
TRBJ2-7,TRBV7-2,CASSHGGAYEQYF
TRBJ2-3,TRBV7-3,CASSRTSVHGPDTQYF
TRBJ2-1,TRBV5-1,CASSLLAGGEQFF
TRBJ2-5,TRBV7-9,CASSPKGGAQETQYF
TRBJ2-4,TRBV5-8,CASSLGLPLAKNIQYF
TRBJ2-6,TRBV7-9,CASSPDAGANVLTF
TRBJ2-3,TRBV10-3,CAISESKLAGVITDTQYF
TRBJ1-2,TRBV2,CASSVLTGYGYTF
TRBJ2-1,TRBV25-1,CASSGRWKGVANEQFF